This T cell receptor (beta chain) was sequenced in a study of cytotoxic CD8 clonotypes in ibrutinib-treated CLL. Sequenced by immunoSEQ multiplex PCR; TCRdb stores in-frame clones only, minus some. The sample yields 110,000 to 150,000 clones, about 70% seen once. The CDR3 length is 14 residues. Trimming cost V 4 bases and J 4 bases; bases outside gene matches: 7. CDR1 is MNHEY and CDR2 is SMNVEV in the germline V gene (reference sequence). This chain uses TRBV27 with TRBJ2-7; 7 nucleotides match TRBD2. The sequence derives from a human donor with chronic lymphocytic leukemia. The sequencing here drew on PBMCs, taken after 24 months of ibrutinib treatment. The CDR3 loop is CASSWEGGRYEQYF. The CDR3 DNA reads TGTGCCAGCAGTTGGGAGGGCGGACGGTACGAGCAGTACTTC.